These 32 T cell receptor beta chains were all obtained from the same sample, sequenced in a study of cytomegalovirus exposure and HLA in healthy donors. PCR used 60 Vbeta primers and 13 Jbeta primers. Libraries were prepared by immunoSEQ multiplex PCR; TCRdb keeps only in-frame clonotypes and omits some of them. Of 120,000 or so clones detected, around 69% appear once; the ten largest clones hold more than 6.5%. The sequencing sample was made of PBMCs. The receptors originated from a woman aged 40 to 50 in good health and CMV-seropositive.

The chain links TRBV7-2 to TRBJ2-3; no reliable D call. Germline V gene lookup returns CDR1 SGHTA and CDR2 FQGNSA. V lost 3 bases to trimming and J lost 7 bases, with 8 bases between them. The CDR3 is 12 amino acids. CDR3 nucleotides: TGTGCCAGCAGCTTGCGGATGAATACGCAGTATTTT. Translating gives CASSLRMNTQYF. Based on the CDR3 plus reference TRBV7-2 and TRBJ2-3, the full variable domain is GAGVSQSPSNKVTEKGKDVELRCDPISGHTALYWYRQSLGQGLEFLIYFQGNSAPDKSGLPSDRFSAERTGGSVSTLTIQRTQQEDSAVYLCASSLRMNTQYFGPGTRLTVL.

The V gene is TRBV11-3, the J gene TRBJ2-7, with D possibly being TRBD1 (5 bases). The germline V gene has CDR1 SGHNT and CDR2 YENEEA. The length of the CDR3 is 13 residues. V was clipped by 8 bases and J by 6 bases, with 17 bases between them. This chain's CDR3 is CASDKGRIGEQYF. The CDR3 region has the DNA TGTGCCAGCGATAAGGGGCGGATTGGCGAGCAGTACTTC.

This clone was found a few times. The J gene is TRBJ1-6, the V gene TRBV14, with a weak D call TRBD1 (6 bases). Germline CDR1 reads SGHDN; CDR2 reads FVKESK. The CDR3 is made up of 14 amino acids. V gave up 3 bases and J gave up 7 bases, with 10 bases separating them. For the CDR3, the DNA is TGTGCCAGCAGCCAGGACAGTAAAAATTCACCCCTCCACTTT. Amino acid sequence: CASSQDSKNSPLHF.

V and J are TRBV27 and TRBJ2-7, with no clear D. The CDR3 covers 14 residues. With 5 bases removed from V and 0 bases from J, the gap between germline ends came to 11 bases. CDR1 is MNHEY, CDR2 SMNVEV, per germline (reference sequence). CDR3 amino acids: CASSIRQTSYEQYF. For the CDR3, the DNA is TGTGCCAGCAGTATCCGACAAACCTCCTACGAGCAGTACTTC.

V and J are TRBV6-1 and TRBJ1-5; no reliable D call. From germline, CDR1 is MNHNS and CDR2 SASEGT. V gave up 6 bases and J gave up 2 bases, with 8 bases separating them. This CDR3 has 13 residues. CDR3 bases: TGTGCCAGCAGGGCCCTCGGCAATCAGCCCCAGCATTTT. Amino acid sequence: CASRALGNQPQHF.

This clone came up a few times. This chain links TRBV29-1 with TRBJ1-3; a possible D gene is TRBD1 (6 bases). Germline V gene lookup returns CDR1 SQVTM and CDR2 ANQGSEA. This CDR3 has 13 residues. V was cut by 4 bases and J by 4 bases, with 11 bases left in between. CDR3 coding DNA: TGCAGCGTTGCACAGGGTGTCGGAAACACCATATATTTT. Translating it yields CSVAQGVGNTIYF. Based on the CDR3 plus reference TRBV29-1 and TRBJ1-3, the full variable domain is SAVISQKPSRDICQRGTSLTIQCQVDSQVTMMFWYRQQPGQSLTLIATANQGSEATYESGFVIDKFPISRPNLTFSTLTVSNMSPEDSSIYLCSVAQGVGNTIYFGEGSWLTVV.

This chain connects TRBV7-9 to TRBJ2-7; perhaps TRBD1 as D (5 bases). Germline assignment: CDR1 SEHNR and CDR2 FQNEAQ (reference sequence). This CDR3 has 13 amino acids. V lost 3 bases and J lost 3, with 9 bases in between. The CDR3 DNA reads TGTGCCAGCAGCTTGACAGATGTCTACGAGCAGTACTTC. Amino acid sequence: CASSLTDVYEQYF.

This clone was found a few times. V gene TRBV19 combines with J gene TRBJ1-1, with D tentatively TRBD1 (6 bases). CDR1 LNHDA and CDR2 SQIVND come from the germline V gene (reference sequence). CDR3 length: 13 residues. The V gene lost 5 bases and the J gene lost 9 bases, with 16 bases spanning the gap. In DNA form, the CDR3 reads TGTGCCAGTAGTGAACAGGGACCTCTTCAAGCTTTCTTT. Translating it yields CASSEQGPLQAFF. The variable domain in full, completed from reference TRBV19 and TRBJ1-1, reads DGGITQSPKYLFRKEGQNVTLSCEQNLNHDAMYWYRQDPGQGLRLIYYSQIVNDFQKGDIAEGYSVSREKKESFPLTVTSAQKNPTAFYLCASSEQGPLQAFFGQGTRLTVV.

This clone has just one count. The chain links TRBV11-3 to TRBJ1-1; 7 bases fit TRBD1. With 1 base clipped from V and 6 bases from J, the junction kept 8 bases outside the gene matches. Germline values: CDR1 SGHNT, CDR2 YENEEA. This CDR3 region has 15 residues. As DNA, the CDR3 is TGTGCCAGCAGCTTAGCGGTAGGGGGCGAAGCTGAAGCTTTCTTT. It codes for CASSLAVGGEAEAFF.

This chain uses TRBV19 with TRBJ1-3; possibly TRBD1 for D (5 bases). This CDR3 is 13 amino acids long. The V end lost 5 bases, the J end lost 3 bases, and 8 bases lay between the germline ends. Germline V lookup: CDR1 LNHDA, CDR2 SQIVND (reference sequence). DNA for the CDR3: TGTGCCAGTAGTGGGGCAGTTGGAAACACCATATATTTT. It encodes CASSGAVGNTIYF.

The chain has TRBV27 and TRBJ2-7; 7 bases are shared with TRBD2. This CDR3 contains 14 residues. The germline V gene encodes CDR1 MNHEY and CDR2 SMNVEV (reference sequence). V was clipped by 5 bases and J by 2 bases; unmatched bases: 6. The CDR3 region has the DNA TGTGCCAGCAGTCCCCTAAGCGGGGCCTACGAGCAGTACTTC. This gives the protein CASSPLSGAYEQYF.

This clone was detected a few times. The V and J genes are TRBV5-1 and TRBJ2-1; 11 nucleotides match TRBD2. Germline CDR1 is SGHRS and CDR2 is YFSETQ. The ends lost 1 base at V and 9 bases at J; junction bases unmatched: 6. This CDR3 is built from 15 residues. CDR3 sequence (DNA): TGCGCCAGCAGCTTGACTAGCGGGGGTTCGGTTGAGCAGTTCTTC. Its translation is CASSLTSGGSVEQFF.

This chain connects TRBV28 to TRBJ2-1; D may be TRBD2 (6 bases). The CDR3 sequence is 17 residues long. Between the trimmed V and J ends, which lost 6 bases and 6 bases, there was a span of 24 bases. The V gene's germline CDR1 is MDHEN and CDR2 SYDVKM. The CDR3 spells CASRLNPGTADLNEQFF. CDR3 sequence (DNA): TGTGCCAGCAGGCTGAACCCCGGGACTGCCGACCTCAATGAGCAGTTCTTC.

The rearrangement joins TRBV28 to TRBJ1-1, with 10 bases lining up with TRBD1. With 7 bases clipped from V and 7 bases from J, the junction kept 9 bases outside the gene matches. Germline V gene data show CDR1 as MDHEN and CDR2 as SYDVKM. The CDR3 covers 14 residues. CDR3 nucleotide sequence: TGTGCCAGCACCCCGGGACAGGGGACGGTTGAAGCTTTCTTT. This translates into CASTPGQGTVEAFF. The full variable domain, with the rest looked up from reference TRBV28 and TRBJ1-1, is DVKVTQSSRYLVKRTGEKVFLECVQDMDHENMFWYRQDPGLGLRLIYFSYDVKMKEKGDIPEGYSVSREKKERFSLILESASTNQTSMYLCASTPGQGTVEAFFGQGTRLTVV.

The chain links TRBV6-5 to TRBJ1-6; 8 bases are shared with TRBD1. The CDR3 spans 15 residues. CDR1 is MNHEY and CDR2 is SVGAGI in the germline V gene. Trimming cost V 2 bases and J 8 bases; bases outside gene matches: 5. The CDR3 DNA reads TGTGCCAGCAGTTACCTGGGACAGGTGGATTCACCCCTCCACTTT. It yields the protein CASSYLGQVDSPLHF.

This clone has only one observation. CDR3 loop: CASSRQREARTGELFF. As DNA, the CDR3 is TGTGCCAGCAGCCGGCAGCGGGAGGCACGGACCGGGGAGCTGTTTTTT. The chain links TRBV11-1 to TRBJ2-2, with 9 nucleotides matching TRBD2. Per germline, CDR1 SGHAT and CDR2 FQDESV (reference sequence). This CDR3 has 16 amino acids. J gave up 5 bases and V 5 bases, and 9 bases lay outside the gene matches.

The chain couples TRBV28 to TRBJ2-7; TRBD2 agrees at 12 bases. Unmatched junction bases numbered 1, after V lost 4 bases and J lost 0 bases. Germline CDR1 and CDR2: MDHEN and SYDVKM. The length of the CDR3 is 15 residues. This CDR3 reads CASSSTSGSSYEQYF. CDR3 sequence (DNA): TGTGCCAGCAGTTCGACTAGCGGGAGCTCCTACGAGCAGTACTTC.

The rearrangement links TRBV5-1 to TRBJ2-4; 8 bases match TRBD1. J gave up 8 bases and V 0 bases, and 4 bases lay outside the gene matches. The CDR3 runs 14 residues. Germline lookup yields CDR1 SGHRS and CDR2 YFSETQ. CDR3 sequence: CASSLDRGTHIQYF. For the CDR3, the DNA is TGCGCCAGCAGCTTGGACAGGGGGACCCACATTCAGTACTTC.

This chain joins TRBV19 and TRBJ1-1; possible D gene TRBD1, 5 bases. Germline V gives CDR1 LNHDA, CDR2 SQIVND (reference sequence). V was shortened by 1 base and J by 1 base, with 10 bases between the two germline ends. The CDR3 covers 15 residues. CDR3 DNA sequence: TGTGCCAGTAGTATAGGGGGTACAGGGAACACTGAAGCTTTCTTT. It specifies CASSIGGTGNTEAFF.

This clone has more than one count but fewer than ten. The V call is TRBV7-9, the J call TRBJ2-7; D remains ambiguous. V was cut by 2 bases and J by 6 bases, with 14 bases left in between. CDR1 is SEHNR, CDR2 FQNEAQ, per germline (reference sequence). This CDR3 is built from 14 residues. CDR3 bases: TGTGCCAGCAGCTTACAGTCTGAGGTGGCCGAGCAGTACTTC. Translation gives CASSLQSEVAEQYF.

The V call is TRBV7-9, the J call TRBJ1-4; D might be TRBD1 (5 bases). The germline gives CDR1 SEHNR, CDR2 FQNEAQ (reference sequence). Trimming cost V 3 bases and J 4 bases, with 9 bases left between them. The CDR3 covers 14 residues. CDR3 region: CASSFGGVNEKLFF. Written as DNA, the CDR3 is TGTGCCAGCAGCTTTGGAGGGGTTAATGAAAAACTGTTTTTT.

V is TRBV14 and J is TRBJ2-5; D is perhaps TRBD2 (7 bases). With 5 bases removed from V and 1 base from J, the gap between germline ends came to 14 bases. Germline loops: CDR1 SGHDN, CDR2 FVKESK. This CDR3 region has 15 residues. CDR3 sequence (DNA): TGTGCCAGCAGCGGATGGGAGGGGGTCCAAGAGACCCAGTACTTC. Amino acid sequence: CASSGWEGVQETQYF. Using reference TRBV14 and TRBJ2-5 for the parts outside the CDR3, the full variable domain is EAGVTQFPSHSVIEKGQTVTLRCDPISGHDNLYWYRRVMGKEIKFLLHFVKESKQDESGMPNNRFLAERTGGTYSTLKVQPAELEDSGVYFCASSGWEGVQETQYFGPGTRLLVL.

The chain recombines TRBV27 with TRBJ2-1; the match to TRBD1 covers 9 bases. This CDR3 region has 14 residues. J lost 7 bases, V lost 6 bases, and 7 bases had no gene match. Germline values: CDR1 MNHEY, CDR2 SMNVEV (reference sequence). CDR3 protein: CASRPGQGANEQFF. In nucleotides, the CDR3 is TGTGCCAGCAGGCCGGGACAGGGAGCTAATGAGCAGTTCTTC.

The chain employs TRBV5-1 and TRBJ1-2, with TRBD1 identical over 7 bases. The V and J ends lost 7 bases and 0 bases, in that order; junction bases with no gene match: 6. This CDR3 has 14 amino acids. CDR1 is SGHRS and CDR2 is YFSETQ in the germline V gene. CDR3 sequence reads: CASGDSLANYGYTF. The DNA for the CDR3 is TGCGCCAGCGGGGACAGCCTTGCTAACTATGGCTACACCTTC.

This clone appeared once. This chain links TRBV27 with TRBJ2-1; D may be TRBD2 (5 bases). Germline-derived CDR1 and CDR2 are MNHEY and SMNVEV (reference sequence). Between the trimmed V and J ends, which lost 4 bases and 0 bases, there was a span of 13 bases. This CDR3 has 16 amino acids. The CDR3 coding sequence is TGTGCCAGCAGTTGGACTGCCTCGAGCTCCTACAATGAGCAGTTCTTC. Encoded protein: CASSWTASSSYNEQFF.

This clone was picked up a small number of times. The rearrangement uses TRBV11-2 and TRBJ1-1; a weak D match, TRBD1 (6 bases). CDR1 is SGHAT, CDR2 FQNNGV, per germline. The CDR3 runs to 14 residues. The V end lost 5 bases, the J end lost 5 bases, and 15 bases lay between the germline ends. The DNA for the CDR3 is TGTGCCAGCAGCGAGGGATTCCAGGGGACTGAAGCTTTCTTT. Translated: CASSEGFQGTEAFF.

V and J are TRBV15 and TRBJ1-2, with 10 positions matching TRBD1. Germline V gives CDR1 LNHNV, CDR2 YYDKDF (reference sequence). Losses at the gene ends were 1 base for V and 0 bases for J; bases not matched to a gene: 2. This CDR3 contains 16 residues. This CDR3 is CATSRAGTGANYGYTF. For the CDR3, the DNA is TGTGCCACCAGCAGAGCGGGGACAGGGGCTAACTATGGCTACACCTTC.

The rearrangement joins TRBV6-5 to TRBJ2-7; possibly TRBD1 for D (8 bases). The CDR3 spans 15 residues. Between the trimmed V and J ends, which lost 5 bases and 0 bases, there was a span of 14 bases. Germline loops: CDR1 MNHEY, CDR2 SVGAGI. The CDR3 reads CASSPAGQASYEQYF. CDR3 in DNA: TGTGCCAGCAGTCCAGCGGGACAGGCCTCCTACGAGCAGTACTTC.

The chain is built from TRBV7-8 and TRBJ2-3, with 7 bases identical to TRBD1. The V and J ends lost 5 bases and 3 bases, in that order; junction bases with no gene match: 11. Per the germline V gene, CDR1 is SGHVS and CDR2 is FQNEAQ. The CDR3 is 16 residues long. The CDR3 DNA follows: TGTGCCAGCAGCCCAGGGACAGTGCAGGCTACAGATACGCAGTATTTT. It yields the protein CASSPGTVQATDTQYF.

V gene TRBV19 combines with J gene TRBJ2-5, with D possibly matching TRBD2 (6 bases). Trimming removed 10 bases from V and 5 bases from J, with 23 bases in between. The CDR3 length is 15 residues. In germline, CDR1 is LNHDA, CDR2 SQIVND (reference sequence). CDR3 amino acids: CATRSRVGGTETQYF. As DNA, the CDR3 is TGTGCCACCCGAAGTAGAGTCGGAGGGACGGAGACCCAGTACTTC.

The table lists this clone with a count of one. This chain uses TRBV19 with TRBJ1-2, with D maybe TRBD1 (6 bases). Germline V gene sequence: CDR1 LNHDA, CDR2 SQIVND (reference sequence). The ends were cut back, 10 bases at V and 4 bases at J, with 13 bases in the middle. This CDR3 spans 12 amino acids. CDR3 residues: CATLDSIYGYTF. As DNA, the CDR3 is TGTGCCACTTTGGACAGTATCTATGGCTACACCTTC.

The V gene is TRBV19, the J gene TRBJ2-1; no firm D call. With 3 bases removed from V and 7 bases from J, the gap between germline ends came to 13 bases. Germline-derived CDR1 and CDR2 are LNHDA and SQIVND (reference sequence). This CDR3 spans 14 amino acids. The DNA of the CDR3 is TGTGCCAGTAGTATCTCGCAGTCTGTAAATGAGCAGTTCTTC. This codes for CASSISQSVNEQFF.